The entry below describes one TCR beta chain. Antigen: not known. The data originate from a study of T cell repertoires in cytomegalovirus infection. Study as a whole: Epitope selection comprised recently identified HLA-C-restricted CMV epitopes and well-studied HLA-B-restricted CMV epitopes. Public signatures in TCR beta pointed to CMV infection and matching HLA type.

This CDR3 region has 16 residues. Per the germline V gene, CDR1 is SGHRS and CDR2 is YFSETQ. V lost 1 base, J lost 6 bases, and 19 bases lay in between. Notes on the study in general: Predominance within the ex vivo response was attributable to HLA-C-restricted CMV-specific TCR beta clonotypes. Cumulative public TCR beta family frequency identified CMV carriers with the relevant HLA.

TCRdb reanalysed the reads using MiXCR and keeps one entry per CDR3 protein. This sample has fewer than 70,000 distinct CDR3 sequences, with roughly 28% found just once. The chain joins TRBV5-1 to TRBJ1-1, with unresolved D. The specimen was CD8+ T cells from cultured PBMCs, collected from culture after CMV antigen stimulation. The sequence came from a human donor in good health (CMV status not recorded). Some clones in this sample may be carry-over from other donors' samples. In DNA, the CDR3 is TGCGCCAGCAGCTTGAGTGACAATCCGTGGAGGGCTGAAGCTTTCTTT. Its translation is CASSLSDNPWRAEAFF.